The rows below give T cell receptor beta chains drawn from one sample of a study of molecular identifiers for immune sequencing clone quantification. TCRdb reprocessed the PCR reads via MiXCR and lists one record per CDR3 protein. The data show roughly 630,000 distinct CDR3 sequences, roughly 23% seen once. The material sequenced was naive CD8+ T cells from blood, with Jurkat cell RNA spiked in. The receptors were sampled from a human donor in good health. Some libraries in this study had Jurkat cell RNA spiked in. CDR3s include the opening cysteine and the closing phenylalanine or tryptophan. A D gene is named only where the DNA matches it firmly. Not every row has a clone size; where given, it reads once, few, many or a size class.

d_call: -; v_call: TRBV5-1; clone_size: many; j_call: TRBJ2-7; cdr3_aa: CASSLVGPGQEQYF; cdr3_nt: TGCGCCAGCAGCTTAGTGGGGCCAGGGCAAGAGCAGTACTTC
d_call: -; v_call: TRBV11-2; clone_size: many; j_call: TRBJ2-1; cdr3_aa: CASSRGLSSYNEQFF; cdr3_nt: TGTGCCAGCAGCCGGGGCTTAAGCTCCTACAATGAGCAGTTCTTC
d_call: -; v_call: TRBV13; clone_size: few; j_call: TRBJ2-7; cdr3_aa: CASSPPQRNEQYF; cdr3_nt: TGTGCCAGCAGCCCTCCCCAGCGGAACGAGCAGTACTTC
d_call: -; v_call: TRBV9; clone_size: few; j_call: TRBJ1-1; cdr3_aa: CASSVGGMNTEAFF; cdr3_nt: TGTGCCAGCAGCGTAGGGGGGATGAACACTGAAGCTTTCTTT
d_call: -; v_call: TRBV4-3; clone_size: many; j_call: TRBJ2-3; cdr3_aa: CASSTPGGGDTQYF; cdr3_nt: TGCGCCAGCAGCACCCCCGGGGGTGGAGATACGCAGTATTTT
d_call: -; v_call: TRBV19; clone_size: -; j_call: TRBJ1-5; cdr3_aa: CASTDYSYSNQPQHF; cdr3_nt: TGTGCCAGTACCGACTATAGTTATAGCAATCAGCCCCAGCATTTT
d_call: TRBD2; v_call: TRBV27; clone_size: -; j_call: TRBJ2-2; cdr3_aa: CASSTGLAGGHGELFF; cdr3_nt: TGTGCCAGCAGTACCGGACTAGCGGGGGGTCACGGGGAGCTGTTTTTT
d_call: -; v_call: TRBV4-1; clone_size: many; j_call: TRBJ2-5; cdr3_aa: CASSQGTATEETQYF; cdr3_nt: TGCGCCAGCAGCCAAGGGACAGCGACAGAAGAGACCCAGTACTTC
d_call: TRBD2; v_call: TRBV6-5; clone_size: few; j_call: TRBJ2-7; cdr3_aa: CASSYSGRGYSYEQYF; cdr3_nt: TGTGCCAGCAGTTACTCGGGGCGGGGGTACTCCTACGAGCAGTACTTC
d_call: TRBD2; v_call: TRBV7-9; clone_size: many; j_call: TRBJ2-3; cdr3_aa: CASSRPSTSEDTQYF; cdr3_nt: TGTGCCAGCAGCCGTCCATCGACTAGCGAAGATACGCAGTATTTT